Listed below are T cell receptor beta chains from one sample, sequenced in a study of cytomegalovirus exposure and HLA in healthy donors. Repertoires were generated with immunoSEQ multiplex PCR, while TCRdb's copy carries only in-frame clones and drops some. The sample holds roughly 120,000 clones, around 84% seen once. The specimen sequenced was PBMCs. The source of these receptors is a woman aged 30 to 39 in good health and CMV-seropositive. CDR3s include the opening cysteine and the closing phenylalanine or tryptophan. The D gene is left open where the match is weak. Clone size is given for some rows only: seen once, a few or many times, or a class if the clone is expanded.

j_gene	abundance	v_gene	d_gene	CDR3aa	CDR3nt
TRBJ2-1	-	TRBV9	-	CASSVDSIGNEQFF	TGTGCCAGCAGCGTGGACAGCATTGGGAATGAGCAGTTCTTC
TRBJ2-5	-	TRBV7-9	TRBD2	CASSATSGSGETQYF	TGTGCCAGCAGCGCGACTAGCGGGTCCGGGGAGACCCAGTACTTC
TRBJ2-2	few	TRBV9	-	CASSQGVTGELFF	TGTGCCAGCAGCCAAGGGGTCACCGGGGAGCTGTTTTTT
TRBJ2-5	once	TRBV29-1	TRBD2	CSARTSGGEIQYF	TGCAGCGCACGGACTAGCGGGGGAGAGATCCAGTACTTC
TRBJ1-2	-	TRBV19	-	CASRPAGPYYGYTF	TGTGCCAGTAGGCCTGCGGGACCCTACTATGGCTACACCTTC
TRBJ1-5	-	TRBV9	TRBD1	CASSGPTGYTQPQHF	TGTGCCAGCAGCGGACCGACAGGGTATACTCAGCCCCAGCATTTT
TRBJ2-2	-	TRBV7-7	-	CASSFGGAGTGELFF	TGTGCCAGCAGCTTTGGGGGGGCAGGTACCGGGGAGCTGTTTTTT
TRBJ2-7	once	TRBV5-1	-	CASSLGGIMIYEQYF	TGCGCCAGCAGCTTGGGAGGGATCATGATCTACGAGCAGTACTTC
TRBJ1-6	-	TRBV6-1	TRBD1	CASSDRGSYNSPLHF	TGTGCCAGCAGTGACAGGGGGTCCTATAATTCACCCCTCCACTTT
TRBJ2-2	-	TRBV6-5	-	CASSPLSTGELFF	TGTGCCAGCAGTCCTCTATCCACCGGGGAGCTGTTTTTT
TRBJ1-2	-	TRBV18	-	CASSPARGPLKDYGYTF	TGTGCCAGCTCACCAGCCAGGGGTCCCCTTAAGGACTATGGCTACACCTTC
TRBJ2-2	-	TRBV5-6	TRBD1	CASSSETGSDTGELFF	TGTGCCAGCAGCTCCGAGACAGGGTCGGACACCGGGGAGCTGTTTTTT
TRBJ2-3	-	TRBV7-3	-	CASSHQLGSTDTQYF	TGTGCCAGCAGCCACCAACTAGGCTCCACAGATACGCAGTATTTT
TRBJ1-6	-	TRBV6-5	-	CASSYSGSSYNSPLHF	TGTGCCAGCAGTTACTCTGGCAGCTCCTATAATTCACCCCTCCACTTT
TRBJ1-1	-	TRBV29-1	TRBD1	CSFRTGGVRNTEAFF	TGCAGCTTCCGAACAGGGGGCGTAAGGAACACTGAAGCTTTCTTT
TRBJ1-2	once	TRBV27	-	CASSPRAGTYGYTF	TGTGCCAGCAGTCCCCGAGCGGGAACATATGGCTACACCTTC
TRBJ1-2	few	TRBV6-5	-	CASKPQGANYGYTF	TGTGCCAGCAAACCTCAGGGCGCTAACTATGGCTACACCTTC
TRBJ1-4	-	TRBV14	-	CASSQEILSASPKLFF	TGTGCCAGCAGCCAAGAAATTTTATCCGCAAGCCCGAAACTGTTTTTT
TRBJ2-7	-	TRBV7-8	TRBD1	CASSLSDWTGNEQYF	TGTGCCAGCAGCTTAAGCGATTGGACAGGGAACGAGCAGTACTTC
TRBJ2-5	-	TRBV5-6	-	CASTKTRGKGETQYF	TGTGCCAGCACTAAGACCCGGGGGAAGGGAGAGACCCAGTACTTC
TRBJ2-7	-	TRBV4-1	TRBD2	CASSRQRGAGEQYF	TGCGCCAGCAGCCGACAGCGGGGGGCCGGCGAGCAGTACTTC
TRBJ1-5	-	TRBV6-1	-	CASSDWGVDQPQHF	TGTGCCAGCAGTGACTGGGGCGTCGATCAGCCCCAGCATTTT
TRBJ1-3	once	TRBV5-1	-	CASSLAGRDTIYF	TGCGCCAGCAGCTTGGCCGGTCGGGACACCATATATTTT
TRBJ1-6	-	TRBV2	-	CASSGGQSAGSYNSPLHF	TGTGCCAGCAGTGGGGGACAATCGGCAGGATCCTATAATTCACCCCTCCACTTT
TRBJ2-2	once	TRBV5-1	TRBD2	CASSRTSGGQNTGELFF	TGCGCCAGCAGCAGGACTAGCGGGGGGCAGAACACCGGGGAGCTGTTTTTT
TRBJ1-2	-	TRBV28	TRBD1	CASKFGTAVGYTF	TGTGCCAGCAAATTTGGGACAGCGGTCGGCTACACCTTC
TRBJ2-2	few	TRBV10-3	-	CAISGSETGELFF	TGTGCCATCAGTGGGAGTGAGACCGGGGAGCTGTTTTTT
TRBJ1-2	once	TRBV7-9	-	CASSFIISGPGNTNGYTF	TGTGCCAGCAGCTTTATCATATCCGGGCCAGGGAATACTAACGGCTACACCTTC
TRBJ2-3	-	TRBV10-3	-	CAISRLVESTDTQYF	TGTGCCATCAGCCGACTAGTCGAAAGCACAGATACGCAGTATTTT
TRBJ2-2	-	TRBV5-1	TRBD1	CASSFFGQGAGELFF	TGCGCCAGCAGCTTCTTTGGACAGGGGGCCGGGGAGCTGTTTTTT
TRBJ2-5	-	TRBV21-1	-	CASSSPTKVWVAPGFEETQYF	TGTGCCAGTTCGAGTCCAACCAAGGTCTGGGTCGCTCCAGGCTTCGAAGAGACCCAGTACTTC
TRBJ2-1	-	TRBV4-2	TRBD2	CASSQDQSGGAPEQFF	TGTGCCAGCAGCCAAGATCAAAGCGGGGGGGCCCCCGAGCAGTTCTTC